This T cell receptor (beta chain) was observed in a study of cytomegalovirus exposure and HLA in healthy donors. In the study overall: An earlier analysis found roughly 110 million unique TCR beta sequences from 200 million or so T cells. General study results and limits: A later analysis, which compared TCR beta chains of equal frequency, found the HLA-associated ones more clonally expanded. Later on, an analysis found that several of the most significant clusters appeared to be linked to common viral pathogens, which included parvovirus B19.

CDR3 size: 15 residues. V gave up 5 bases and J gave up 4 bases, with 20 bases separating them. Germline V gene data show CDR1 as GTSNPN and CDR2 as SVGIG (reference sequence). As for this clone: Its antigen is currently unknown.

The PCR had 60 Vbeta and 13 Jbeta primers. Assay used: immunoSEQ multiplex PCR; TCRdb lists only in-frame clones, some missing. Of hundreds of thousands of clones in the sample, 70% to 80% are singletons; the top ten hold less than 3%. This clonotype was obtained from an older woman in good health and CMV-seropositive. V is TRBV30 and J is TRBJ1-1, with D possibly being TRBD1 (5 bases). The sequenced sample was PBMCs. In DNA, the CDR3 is TGTGCCTGGTGTCAACCGGGGCTGGGGGGCACTGAAGCTTTCTTT. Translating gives CAWCQPGLGGTEAFF. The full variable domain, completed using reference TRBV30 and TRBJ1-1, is SQTIHQWPATLVQPVGSPLSLECTVEGTSNPNLYWYRQAAGRGLQLLFYSVGIGQISSEVPQNLSASRPQDRQFILSSKKLLLSDSGFYLCAWCQPGLGGTEAFFGQGTRLTVV.